Each of the 7 T cell receptor beta chains below was sequenced from the same sample in a study of Graves' ophthalmopathy and Graves' hyperthyroidism. CDR3 regions of TCR beta were amplified from RNA transcripts. Investigators did first-round RT-PCR with HTBI primers, then second-round multiplex PCR. TCRdb re-called the multiplex PCR reads through MiXCR, storing one row per CDR3 protein. The sample includes over a million distinct CDR3 sequences, about two fifths of them seen just once. The source material was peripheral blood or thyroid tissue (not recorded which). These receptors originate from an adult man with Graves' hyperthyroidism.

In regard to this clonotype: Mismatch with germline at one junction end may stem from a read error. The rearrangement joins TRBV29-1 to TRBJ1-3; D is undetermined. Germline V CDR1 and CDR2: SQVTM, ANQGSEA. The CDR3 consists of 10 residues. CDR3 loop: CSVEDSGRNF. As DNA, the CDR3 is TGCAGCGTTGAAGACAGTGGGAGAAATTTT. Variable domain in full (rest from reference TRBV29-1 and TRBJ1-3): SAVISQKPSRDICQRGTSLTIQCQVDSQVTMMFWYRQQPGQSLTLIATANQGSEATYESGFVIDKFPISRPNLTFSTLTVSNMSPEDSSIYLCSVEDSGRNFGEGSWLTVV.

This clonotype was detected ten times or more. The chain has TRBV10-3 and TRBJ2-7; D may be TRBD1 (6 bases). Looked up from germline, CDR1 is ENHRY and CDR2 is SYGVKD. This CDR3 spans 12 amino acids. With 10 bases removed from V and 5 bases from J, the gap between germline ends came to 15 bases. The CDR3 DNA reads TGTGCCACGGCGCAGGGGCTCCACGAGCAGTACTTC. Translation: CATAQGLHEQYF.

This clonotype has at least ten counts. The rearrangement links TRBV20-1 to TRBJ2-5; D remains unclear. Trimming took off 3 bases at V and 5 bases at J, with 7 bases between the two ends. Germline V gene lookup returns CDR1 DFQATT and CDR2 SNEGSKA (reference sequence). This CDR3 has 11 residues. Here the CDR3 DNA reads TGCAGTGCTAGTCCGGTTGAGACCCAGTACTTC. It translates to CSASPVETQYF.

This chain uses TRBV5-1 with TRBJ2-5, with D perhaps matching TRBD2 (6 bases). Germline assignment: CDR1 SGHRS and CDR2 YFSETQ. Trimming left V 0 bases short and J 2 bases short, with 11 bases between. This CDR3 is built from 15 residues. CDR3 sequence (DNA): TGCGCCAGCAGCTTGGATCCGGGGAGGCAAGAGACCCAGTACTTC. Its translation is CASSLDPGRQETQYF.

As regards this clonotype: A much bigger clone sits one base away, suggesting this may be a read error. The CDR3 DNA reads as TGTGCCAGCAGCGGCTGGCGGTTCGACCAAGAGACCAAGTACTTC. As protein: CASSGWRFDQETKYF. The rearrangement uses TRBV14 and TRBJ2-5, with D unclear. CDR3 length: 15 residues. The germline V gene encodes CDR1 SGHDN and CDR2 FVKESK.

On this clonotype: This clone may be a read error of a much larger clone one base away. The missing conserved phenylalanine or tryptophan at the end of this CDR3 makes a read error likely. The genes are TRBV7-9 and TRBJ2-7; D is uncertain. V lost 5 bases, J lost 3 bases, and 17 bases lay in between. There are 15 residues in the CDR3. The germline V gene encodes CDR1 SEHNR and CDR2 FQNEAQ (reference sequence). The chain's CDR3 is CASSPPRQTVYEQYL. The CDR3, as DNA: TGTGCCAGCAGCCCCCCCAGGCAGACTGTCTACGAGCAGTACCTC.

This clonotype was counted many times. V usage is TRBV30 and J usage is TRBJ2-7, with D hard to call. V was cut by 2 bases and J by 6 bases, with 11 bases left in between. This CDR3 is built from 12 residues. Germline V lookup: CDR1 GTSNPN, CDR2 SVGIG (reference sequence). The CDR3 DNA sequence: TGTGCCTGGAGTAGTCTACGACTCGAGCAGTACTTC. Translation: CAWSSLRLEQYF.